The entry below gives a single T cell receptor beta chain sequence along with its context. These data come from a study of blood T cell repertoires in COVID-19. Across the study: The samples span acute and convalescent COVID-19 from the United States, Italy and Spain. The cDNA or gDNA used as material had been derived from T cells, B-cell-depleted T cells, or PBMCs.

TCRdb keeps only in-frame clones here, not all; method: immunoSEQ multiplex PCR. The sample records about 120,000 clones, about 90% being singletons. The source is a man between 65 and 80 years old who had recovered from COVID-19. The sample consisted of peripheral blood.

As DNA, the CDR3 is TGTGCCAGCAGTCCTGGGACAGGCCTCTATGGCTACACCTTC. It translates to CASSPGTGLYGYTF. This chain connects TRBV28 to TRBJ1-2, with 8 bases fitting TRBD1. Germline CDR1 MDHEN, CDR2 SYDVKM. The CDR3 is 14 residues long. Trimming cost V 5 bases and J 4 bases; bases outside gene matches: 6.